In this sample, the clone carrying this TCR beta chain turned up many times. The CDR3 totals 16 residues. Germline V gene lookup returns CDR1 LGHNA and CDR2 YNFKEQ. Trimming took 1 base from V and 0 from J, leaving 10 bases between them. Previously published methods and listed TCR primers were used for the bulk TCR libraries. TCRdb analysed the PCR reads with MiXCR anew, one entry per CDR3 protein. The sample contains about 67,000 distinct CDR3 sequences, over 15% of which appear only once. Based on a CD8+CD4-CCR7+CD45RA+ profile, naive CD8 T cells were sorted. This specimen comes from a study of molecular identifiers for immune sequencing clone quantification. Turning to the study itself: Replicate experiments took RNA from 20,000 or 100,000 naive CD8 cells, divided it five ways and sequenced four.

This rearrangement joins TRBV4-2 to TRBJ1-5; D gene uncertain. This receptor was taken from a human donor in good health. Some libraries in this study had Jurkat cell RNA spiked in. The sequenced material came from naive CD8+ T cells from blood, with Jurkat cell RNA spiked in. Regarding subset: FACS-sorted CD8+CD4-CCR7+CD45RA+ naive T cells. CDR3: CASSQVSPYSNQPQHF. CDR3 DNA: TGTGCCAGCAGCCAAGTGTCCCCATATAGCAATCAGCCCCAGCATTTT.